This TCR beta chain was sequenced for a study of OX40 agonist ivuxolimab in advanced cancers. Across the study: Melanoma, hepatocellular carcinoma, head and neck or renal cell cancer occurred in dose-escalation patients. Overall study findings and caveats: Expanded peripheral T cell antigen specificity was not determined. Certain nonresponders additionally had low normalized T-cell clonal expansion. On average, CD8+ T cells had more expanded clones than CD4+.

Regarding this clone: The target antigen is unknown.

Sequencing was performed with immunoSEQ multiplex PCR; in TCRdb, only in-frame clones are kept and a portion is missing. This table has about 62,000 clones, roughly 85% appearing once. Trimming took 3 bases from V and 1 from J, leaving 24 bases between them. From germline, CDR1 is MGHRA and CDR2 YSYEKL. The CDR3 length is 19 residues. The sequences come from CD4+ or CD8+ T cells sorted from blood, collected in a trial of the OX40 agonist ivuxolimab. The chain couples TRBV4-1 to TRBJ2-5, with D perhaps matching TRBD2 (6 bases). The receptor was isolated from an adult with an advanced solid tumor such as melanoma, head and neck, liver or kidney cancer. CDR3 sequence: CASSHHRGITGRAQETQYF. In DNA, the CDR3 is TGCGCCAGCAGCCATCATCGGGGGATCACAGGCAGGGCCCAAGAGACCCAGTACTTC.